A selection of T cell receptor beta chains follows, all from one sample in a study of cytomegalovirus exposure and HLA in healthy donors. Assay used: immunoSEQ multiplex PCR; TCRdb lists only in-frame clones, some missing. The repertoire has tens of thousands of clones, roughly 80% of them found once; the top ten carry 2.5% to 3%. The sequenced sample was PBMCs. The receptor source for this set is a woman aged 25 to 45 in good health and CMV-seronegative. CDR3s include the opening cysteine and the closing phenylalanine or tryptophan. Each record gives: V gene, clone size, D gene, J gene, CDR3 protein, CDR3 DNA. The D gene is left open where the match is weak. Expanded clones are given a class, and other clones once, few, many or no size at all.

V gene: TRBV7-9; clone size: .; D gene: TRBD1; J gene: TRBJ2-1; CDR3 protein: CASSLGQVSYNEQFF; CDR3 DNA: TGTGCCAGCAGCCTGGGACAGGTCTCCTACAATGAGCAGTTCTTC
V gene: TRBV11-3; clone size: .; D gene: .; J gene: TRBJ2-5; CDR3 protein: CASSLGGETVTQYF; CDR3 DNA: TGTGCCAGCAGCTTAGGGGGGGAGACAGTAACCCAGTACTTC
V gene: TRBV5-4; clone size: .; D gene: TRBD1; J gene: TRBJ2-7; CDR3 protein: CASSWDRGSEQYF; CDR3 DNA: TGTGCCAGCAGCTGGGACAGGGGTAGCGAGCAGTACTTC
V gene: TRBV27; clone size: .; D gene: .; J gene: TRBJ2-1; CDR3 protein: CASSRSTDSLEQFF; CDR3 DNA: TGTGCCAGCAGTCGCTCGACTGATTCCCTTGAGCAGTTCTTC
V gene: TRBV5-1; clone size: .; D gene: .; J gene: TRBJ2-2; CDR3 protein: CASSLHRTKGDGAGELFF; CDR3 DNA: TGCGCCAGCAGCTTGCATCGCACCAAAGGGGATGGCGCCGGGGAGCTGTTTTTT
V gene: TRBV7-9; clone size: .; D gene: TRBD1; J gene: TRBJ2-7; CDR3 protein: CASSLGGQVPEQYF; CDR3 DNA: TGTGCCAGCAGCTTAGGGGGACAGGTTCCCGAGCAGTACTTC
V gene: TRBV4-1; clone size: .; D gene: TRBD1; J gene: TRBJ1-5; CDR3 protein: CASSQGQGSNQPQHF; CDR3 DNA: TGCGCCAGCAGCCAAGGACAGGGGAGCAATCAGCCCCAGCATTTT
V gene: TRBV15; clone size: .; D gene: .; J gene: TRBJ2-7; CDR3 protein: CATSSAGTSHGEQYF; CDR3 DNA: TGTGCCACCAGCAGTGCCGGGACTTCTCATGGGGAGCAGTACTTC
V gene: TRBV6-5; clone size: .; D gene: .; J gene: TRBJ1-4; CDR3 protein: CASSHRDIREKLFF; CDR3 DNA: TGTGCCAGCAGTCACCGGGACATCAGGGAAAAACTGTTTTTT
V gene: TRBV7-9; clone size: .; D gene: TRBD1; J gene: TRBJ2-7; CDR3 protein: CASRPKTGTKPYEQYF; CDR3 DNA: TGTGCCAGCAGACCGAAGACAGGGACCAAGCCCTACGAGCAGTACTTC
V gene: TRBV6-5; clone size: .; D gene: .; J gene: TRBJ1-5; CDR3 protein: CASSLGSPVMQPQHF; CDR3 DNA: TGTGCCAGCAGCCTAGGGAGCCCCGTAATGCAGCCCCAGCATTTT
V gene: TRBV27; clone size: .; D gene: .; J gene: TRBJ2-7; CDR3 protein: CASSLWGDEQYF; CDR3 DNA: TGTGCCAGCAGTTTATGGGGAGACGAGCAGTACTTC
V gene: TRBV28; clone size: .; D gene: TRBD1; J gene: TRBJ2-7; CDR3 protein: CASRGQRKPYEQYF; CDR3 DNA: TGTGCCAGCAGGGGACAGAGGAAGCCCTACGAGCAGTACTTC
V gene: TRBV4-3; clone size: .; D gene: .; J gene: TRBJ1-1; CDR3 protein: CASRTESWGSEAFF; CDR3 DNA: TGCGCCAGCAGGACTGAATCTTGGGGCTCTGAAGCTTTCTTT
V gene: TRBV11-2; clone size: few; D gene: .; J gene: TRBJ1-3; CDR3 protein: CASSLNGASSGNTIYF; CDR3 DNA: TGTGCCAGCAGCTTAAACGGCGCTAGCTCTGGAAACACCATATATTTT
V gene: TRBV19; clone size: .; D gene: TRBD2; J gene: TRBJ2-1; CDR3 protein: CASLPTGTSVGNEQFF; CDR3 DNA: TGTGCCAGCCTCCCTACCGGGACTAGCGTTGGGAATGAGCAGTTCTTC
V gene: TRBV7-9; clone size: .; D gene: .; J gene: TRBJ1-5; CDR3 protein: CASSLGVQPQHF; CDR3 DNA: TGTGCCAGCAGCTTAGGAGTCCAGCCCCAGCATTTT
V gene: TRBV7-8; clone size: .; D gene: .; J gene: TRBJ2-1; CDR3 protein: CASSPGGYEQFF; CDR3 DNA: TGTGCCAGCAGTCCGGGGGGCTATGAGCAGTTCTTC
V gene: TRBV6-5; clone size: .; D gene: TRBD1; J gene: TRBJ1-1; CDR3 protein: CASSYLDRVNTEAFF; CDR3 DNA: TGTGCCAGCAGTTACTTAGACAGGGTGAACACTGAAGCTTTCTTT
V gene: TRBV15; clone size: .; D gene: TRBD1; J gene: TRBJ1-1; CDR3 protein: CATSTHRGEDTEAFF; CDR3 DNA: TGTGCCACCAGCACCCACAGGGGAGAGGACACTGAAGCTTTCTTT
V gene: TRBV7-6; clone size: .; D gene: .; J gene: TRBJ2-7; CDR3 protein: CASSLVVGQGRYEQYF; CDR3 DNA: TGTGCCAGCAGCTTAGTGGTCGGGCAGGGGCGGTACGAGCAGTACTTC
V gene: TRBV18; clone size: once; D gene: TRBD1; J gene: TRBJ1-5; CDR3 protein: CASSSRQGNQPQHF; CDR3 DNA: TGTGCCAGCTCATCCCGACAGGGAAATCAGCCCCAGCATTTT
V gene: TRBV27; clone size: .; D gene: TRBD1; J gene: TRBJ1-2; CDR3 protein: CASRRGQGGYGYTF; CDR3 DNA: TGTGCCAGCAGACGAGGACAGGGCGGCTATGGCTACACCTTC
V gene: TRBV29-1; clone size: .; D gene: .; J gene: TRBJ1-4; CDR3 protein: CSVSRRALTNEKLFF; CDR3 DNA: TGCAGCGTTAGTCGCAGGGCTCTTACTAATGAAAAACTGTTTTTT
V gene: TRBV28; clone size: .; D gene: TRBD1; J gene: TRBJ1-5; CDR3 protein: CASSRRQGGNQPQHF; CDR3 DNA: TGTGCCAGCAGTCGACGACAGGGAGGCAATCAGCCCCAGCATTTT
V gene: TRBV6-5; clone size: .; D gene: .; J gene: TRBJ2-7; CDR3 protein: CASSENRESYEQYF; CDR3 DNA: TGTGCCAGCAGTGAAAACAGGGAATCCTACGAGCAGTACTTC
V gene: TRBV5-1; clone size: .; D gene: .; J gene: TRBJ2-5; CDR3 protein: CASSPRTVQETQYF; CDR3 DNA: TGCGCCAGCAGCCCAAGGACAGTCCAAGAGACCCAGTACTTC
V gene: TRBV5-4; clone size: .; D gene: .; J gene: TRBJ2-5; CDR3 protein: CASRPGGATETQYF; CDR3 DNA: TGTGCCAGCAGACCAGGAGGGGCCACAGAGACCCAGTACTTC
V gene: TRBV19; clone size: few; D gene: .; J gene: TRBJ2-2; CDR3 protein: CASTEGDSWTGELFF; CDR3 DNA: TGTGCCAGTACGGAGGGGGACAGTTGGACCGGGGAGCTGTTTTTT
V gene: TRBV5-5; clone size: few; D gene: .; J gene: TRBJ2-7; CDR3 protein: CASSRRQDPSYEQYF; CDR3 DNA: TGTGCCAGCAGCAGACGACAGGACCCCTCCTACGAGCAGTACTTC
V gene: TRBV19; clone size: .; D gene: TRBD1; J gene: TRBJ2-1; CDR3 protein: CASSIWDRGVPQFF; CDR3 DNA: TGTGCCAGTAGTATATGGGACAGGGGTGTACCGCAGTTCTTC
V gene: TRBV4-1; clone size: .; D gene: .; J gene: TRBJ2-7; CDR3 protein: CASSQGRGSYEQYF; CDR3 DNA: TGCGCCAGCAGCCAAGGGAGGGGTTCCTACGAGCAGTACTTC
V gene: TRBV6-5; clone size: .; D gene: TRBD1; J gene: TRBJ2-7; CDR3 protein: CASSYAQGAYEQYF; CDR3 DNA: TGTGCCAGCAGTTACGCGCAGGGGGCCTACGAGCAGTACTTC
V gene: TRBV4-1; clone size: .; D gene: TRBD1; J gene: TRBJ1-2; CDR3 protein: CASSPYLLPGQGRGYTF; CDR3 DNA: TGCGCCAGCAGCCCTTATCTACTCCCGGGACAGGGGAGGGGCTACACCTTC
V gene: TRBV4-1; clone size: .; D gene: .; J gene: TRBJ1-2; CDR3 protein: CASSQGGRTGHYGYTF; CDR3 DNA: TGCGCCAGCAGCCAAGGAGGACGAACAGGGCACTATGGCTACACCTTC
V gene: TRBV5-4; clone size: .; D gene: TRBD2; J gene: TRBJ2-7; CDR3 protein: CASSLATSGNYEQYF; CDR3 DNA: TGTGCCAGCAGCTTGGCGACTAGCGGGAACTACGAGCAGTACTTC
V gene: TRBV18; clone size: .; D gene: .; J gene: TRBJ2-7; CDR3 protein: CASSPQGTSYEQYF; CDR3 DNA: TGTGCCAGCTCACCACAAGGGACATCATACGAGCAGTACTTC
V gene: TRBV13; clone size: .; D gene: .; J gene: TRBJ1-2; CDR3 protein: CASSSGLTYGYTF; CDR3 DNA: TGTGCCAGCAGTTCAGGACTGACCTATGGCTACACCTTC
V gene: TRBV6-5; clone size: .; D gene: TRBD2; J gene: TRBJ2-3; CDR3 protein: CASGTSGGAYTQYF; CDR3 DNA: TGTGCCAGCGGAACTAGCGGGGGGGCATATACGCAGTATTTT
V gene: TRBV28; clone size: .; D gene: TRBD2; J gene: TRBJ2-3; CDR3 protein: CASSLIGSGGTDTQYF; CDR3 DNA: TGTGCCAGCAGTTTAATTGGTAGCGGGGGCACAGATACGCAGTATTTT
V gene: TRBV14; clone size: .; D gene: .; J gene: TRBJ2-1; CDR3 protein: CASSQDLGLSEQFF; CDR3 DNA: TGTGCCAGCAGCCAAGATCTGGGCCTGAGTGAGCAGTTCTTC
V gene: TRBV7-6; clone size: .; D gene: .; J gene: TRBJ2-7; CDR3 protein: CASSPGGGGLEQYF; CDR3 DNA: TGTGCCAGCAGCCCGGGGGGCGGAGGACTGGAGCAGTACTTC
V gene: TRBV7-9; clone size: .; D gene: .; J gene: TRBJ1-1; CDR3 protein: CASSSWTKNTEAFF; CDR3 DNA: TGTGCCAGCAGCTCATGGACAAAGAACACTGAAGCTTTCTTT
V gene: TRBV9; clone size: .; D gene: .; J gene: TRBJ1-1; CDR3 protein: CASSVAGSHTEAFF; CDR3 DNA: TGTGCCAGCAGCGTAGCGGGATCTCACACTGAAGCTTTCTTT
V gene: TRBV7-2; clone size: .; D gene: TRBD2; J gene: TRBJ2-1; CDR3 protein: CASSKRGTSGHNEQFF; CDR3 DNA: TGTGCCAGCAGCAAGCGCGGGACTAGCGGGCACAATGAGCAGTTCTTC
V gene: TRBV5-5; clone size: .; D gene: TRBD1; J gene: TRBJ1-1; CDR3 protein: CASSLVGQGATTMNTEAFF; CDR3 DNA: TGTGCCAGCAGCTTGGTGGGACAGGGGGCGACGACCATGAACACTGAAGCTTTCTTT
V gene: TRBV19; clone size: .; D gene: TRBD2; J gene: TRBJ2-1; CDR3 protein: CASNSPGPPSGGAIYGEQFF; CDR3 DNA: TGTGCCAGTAACTCTCCCGGGCCGCCCAGCGGGGGGGCTATATATGGTGAGCAGTTCTTC
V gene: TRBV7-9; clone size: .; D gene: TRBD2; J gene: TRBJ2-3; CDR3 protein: CASGPGGSGDTQYF; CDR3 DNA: TGTGCCAGCGGGCCGGGGGGATCGGGAGATACGCAGTATTTT
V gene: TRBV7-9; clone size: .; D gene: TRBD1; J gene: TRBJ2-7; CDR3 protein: CASSARDSAYEQYF; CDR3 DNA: TGTGCCAGCAGCGCCCGGGACAGCGCCTACGAGCAGTACTTC
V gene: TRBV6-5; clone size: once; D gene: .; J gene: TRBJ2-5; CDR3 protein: CASSFGRVAQETQYF; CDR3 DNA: TGTGCCAGCAGTTTCGGGCGGGTGGCCCAAGAGACCCAGTACTTC
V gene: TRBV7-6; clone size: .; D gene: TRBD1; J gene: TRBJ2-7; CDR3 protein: CASSPGQGTDEQYF; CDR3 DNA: TGTGCCAGCAGCCCGGGACAGGGGACGGACGAGCAGTACTTC
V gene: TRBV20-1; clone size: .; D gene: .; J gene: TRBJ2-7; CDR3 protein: CSACSGDEQYF; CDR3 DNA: TGCAGTGCTTGCTCGGGGGACGAGCAGTACTTC
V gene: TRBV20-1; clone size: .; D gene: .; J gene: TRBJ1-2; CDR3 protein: CSGKTGYGYTF; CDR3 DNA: TGCAGCGGTAAGACAGGCTATGGCTACACCTTC
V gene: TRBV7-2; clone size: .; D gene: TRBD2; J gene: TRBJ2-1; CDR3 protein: CASSLGLAGVNEQFF; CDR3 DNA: TGTGCCAGCAGCCTGGGACTAGCGGGGGTCAATGAGCAGTTCTTC
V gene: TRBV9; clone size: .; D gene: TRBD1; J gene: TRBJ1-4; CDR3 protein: CASSVGGQGGEKLFF; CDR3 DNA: TGTGCCAGCAGCGTAGGGGGACAGGGGGGCGAAAAACTGTTTTTT
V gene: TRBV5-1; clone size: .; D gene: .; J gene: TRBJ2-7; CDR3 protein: CASSLSGGPYEQYF; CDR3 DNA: TGCGCCAGCAGCTTGTCTGGCGGGCCCTACGAGCAGTACTTC
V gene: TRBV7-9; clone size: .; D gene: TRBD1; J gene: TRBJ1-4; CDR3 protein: CASSARGRLATNEKLFF; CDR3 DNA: TGTGCCAGCAGCGCCAGGGGGAGGTTAGCAACTAATGAAAAACTGTTTTTT
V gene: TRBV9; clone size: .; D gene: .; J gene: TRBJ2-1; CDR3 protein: CASSPEAPRWQFF; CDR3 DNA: TGTGCCAGCAGCCCCGAGGCGCCACGGTGGCAGTTCTTC